One and the same sample provided the 21 T cell receptor beta chains below, sequenced in a study of blood T cell repertoires in COVID-19. Clones were read by immunoSEQ multiplex PCR, and TCRdb kept only the in-frame ones, dropping some. The table shows around 46,000 clones, with 77% occurring only once. Material for sequencing was peripheral blood. The receptors shown here come from a human donor with active or convalescent COVID-19. The donor label of this sample is uncertain.

CDR3 DNA sequence: TGTGCCAGCAGCTCGATGACTAGCGGGAGAGCAAGCGAGCAGTACTTC. Translation gives CASSSMTSGRASEQYF. V is TRBV11-1 and J is TRBJ2-7, with 12 bases matching TRBD2. The V gene's germline CDR1 is SGHAT and CDR2 FQDESV (reference sequence). This CDR3 has 16 residues. V trimming: 4 bases; J trimming: 6 bases; junction bases outside the gene matches: 10.

The chain uses TRBV30 and TRBJ1-5, with a weak D call TRBD1 (5 bases). Trimming pared 0 bases from V and 4 bases from J, leaving 13 bases between. This CDR3 has 15 residues. The V gene's germline CDR1 is GTSNPN and CDR2 SVGIG (reference sequence). The DNA for the CDR3 is TGTGCCTGGAGTGTACGTGGGGGAGGGAATCAGCCCCAGCATTTT. It yields the protein CAWSVRGGGNQPQHF.

V gene TRBV7-9 combines with J gene TRBJ2-7; 10 bases match TRBD2. Trimming took 8 bases from V and 3 from J; bases not matched to a gene: 10. Germline V gives CDR1 SEHNR, CDR2 FQNEAQ (reference sequence). The CDR3 loop spans 15 amino acids. In DNA form, the CDR3 reads TGTGCCAGCGGCGGGAGCGGGAGGGCCGTCTACGAGCAGTACTTC. Its protein is CASGGSGRAVYEQYF.

The genes are TRBV2 and TRBJ1-1; D uncertain. Per the germline V gene, CDR1 is SNHLY and CDR2 is FYNNEI. The V end was cut by 0 bases, the J end by 5 bases, with 13 bases between. The CDR3 covers 15 residues. Written as DNA, the CDR3 is TGTGCCAGCAGTGAAGCGCTATGGGCGCTGACTGAAGCTTTCTTT. As protein: CASSEALWALTEAFF.

The rearrangement joins TRBV30 to TRBJ2-5, with D tentatively TRBD2 (5 bases). The CDR3 loop spans 15 amino acids. CDR1 is GTSNPN and CDR2 is SVGIG in the germline V gene (reference sequence). The V end lost 0 bases, the J end lost 5 bases, and 16 bases lay between the germline ends. Here the CDR3 reads CAWSVSSRGWETQYF. The CDR3 region has the DNA TGTGCCTGGAGTGTCTCCTCACGGGGATGGGAGACCCAGTACTTC. Full variable domain (remainder filled in from reference TRBV30 and TRBJ2-5): SQTIHQWPATLVQPVGSPLSLECTVEGTSNPNLYWYRQAAGRGLQLLFYSVGIGQISSEVPQNLSASRPQDRQFILSSKKLLLSDSGFYLCAWSVSSRGWETQYFGPGTRLLVL.

This chain's CDR3 is CASSFADRAYEQYF. The CDR3 bases are TGCGCCAGCAGCTTTGCTGACAGGGCCTACGAGCAGTACTTC. This chain links TRBV5-1 with TRBJ2-7; TRBD1 agrees at 7 bases. CDR3 length equals 14 residues. V was clipped by 2 bases and J by 2 bases; unmatched bases: 4. Germline assignment: CDR1 SGHRS and CDR2 YFSETQ.

In this sample, this clone is medium-sized. The chain combines TRBV4-3 with TRBJ1-4; TRBD1 matches 9 bases. V shed 0 bases and J 8 bases; nucleotides not matched to a gene: 7. The CDR3 is 16 residues long. The V gene's germline CDR1 is LGHNA and CDR2 YSLEER. The CDR3 sequence: CASSQDYGTGLEKLFF. CDR3 in DNA: TGCGCCAGCAGCCAAGATTACGGGACAGGGCTCGAAAAACTGTTTTTT.

The CDR3 region has the DNA TGTGCCTGGAGTCAGGCGGGAGGACTCTACGAGCAGTACTTC. This sequence encodes CAWSQAGGLYEQYF. The chain recombines TRBV30 with TRBJ2-7, with TRBD2 identical over 8 bases. V gave up 2 bases and J gave up 3 bases; unmatched junction bases: 6. There are 14 residues in the CDR3. Germline values: CDR1 GTSNPN, CDR2 SVGIG (reference sequence).

This clone was detected only once. The rearrangement uses TRBV28 and TRBJ1-2; maybe TRBD1 (6 bases). The CDR3 is 16 residues long. The germline V and J ends were trimmed by 6 bases and 4 bases, with 21 bases remaining between them. CDR1 is MDHEN and CDR2 is SYDVKM in the germline V gene. CDR3 DNA: TGTGCCAGCAGCTCAACTCCCCTCGTGGACAGCTATGGCTACACCTTC. Translating it yields CASSSTPLVDSYGYTF.

V usage is TRBV4-1 and J usage is TRBJ2-2; TRBD2 agrees at 8 bases. Germline V gene lookup returns CDR1 MGHRA and CDR2 YSYEKL. J lost 6 bases, V lost 11 bases, and 14 bases had no gene match. The CDR3 runs to 15 residues. The CDR3 DNA is TGCGCCCCCCGCCCGCCCGGGGGGGGGCCCGGGGAGCTGTTTTTT. Translation: CAPRPPGGGPGELFF.

This clone was seen only a few times. This chain connects TRBV29-1 to TRBJ1-4; D possibly corresponds to TRBD1 (5 bases). Germline CDR1 reads SQVTM; CDR2 reads ANQGSEA. This CDR3 is built from 11 residues. V was trimmed by 1 base and J by 11 bases, leaving 8 bases between them. The CDR3 bases are TGCAGCGTTGAAGCCTCAGGGAAACTGTTTTTT. Its translation: CSVEASGKLFF.

This rearrangement joins TRBV28 to TRBJ1-2; 7 bases map to TRBD1. The CDR3 is 14 amino acids. J was trimmed by 6 bases and V by 6 bases; bases with no gene match: 10. Germline CDR1 and CDR2: MDHEN and SYDVKM. The CDR3 spells CASSLGTDAHGYTF. CDR3 DNA sequence: TGTGCCAGCAGCCTAGGGACAGACGCTCATGGCTACACCTTC.

Comments on this clone: A junction end diverges from the germline sequence, so it may reflect a read error. CDR3 loop: CAGRQRGNNSPLHF. The CDR3 bases are TGTGCCGGGAGACAACGGGGGAATAATTCACCCCTCCACTTT. The chain uses TRBV30 and TRBJ1-6, with D tentatively TRBD1 (5 bases). Germline CDR1 GTSNPN, CDR2 SVGIG (reference sequence). This CDR3 is built from 14 residues.

This clone was detected once. The J gene is TRBJ2-4, the V gene TRBV19; 9 nucleotides align to TRBD2. Trimming took 1 base from V and 6 from J; bases not matched to a gene: 10. The CDR3 is 17 amino acids. Germline V gene sequence: CDR1 LNHDA, CDR2 SQIVND (reference sequence). The CDR3 sequence: CASSIVAGGRLGNIQYF. The DNA for the CDR3 is TGTGCCAGTAGTATAGTCGCGGGAGGGCGGTTGGGAAACATTCAGTACTTC.

The rearrangement uses TRBV14 and TRBJ1-1; D remains ambiguous. This CDR3 has 14 residues. The ends were cut back, 3 bases at V and 0 bases at J, with 8 bases in the middle. Germline V gene sequence: CDR1 SGHDN, CDR2 FVKESK. CDR3 in DNA: TGTGCCAGCAGCCACTACAGATTGAACACTGAAGCTTTCTTT. Translation: CASSHYRLNTEAFF.

For this clone: The same CDR3 arises from other DNA sequences in this sample as well. The gene calls are TRBV28 and TRBJ1-2; D gene unclear. This CDR3 region has 12 residues. V was trimmed by 2 bases and J by 5 bases, leaving 6 bases between them. Germline V gives CDR1 MDHEN, CDR2 SYDVKM. CDR3 amino acids: CASSLTVYGYTF. CDR3 DNA sequence: TGTGCCAGCAGTTTAACTGTTTATGGCTACACCTTC.

The chain combines TRBV15 with TRBJ2-5; unclear D gene. Germline CDR1 reads LNHNV; CDR2 reads YYDKDF (reference sequence). V lost 0 bases and J lost 4, with 6 bases in between. CDR3 length: 13 amino acids. CDR3 amino acids: CATSRDRGETQYF. In nucleotides, the CDR3 is TGTGCCACCAGCAGAGATCGCGGAGAGACCCAGTACTTC. The full variable domain, rest sourced from reference TRBV15 and TRBJ2-5, is DAMVIQNPRYQVTQFGKPVTLSCSQTLNHNVMYWYQQKSSQAPKLLFHYYDKDFNNEADTPDNFQSRRPNTSFCFLDIRSPGLGDTAMYLCATSRDRGETQYFGPGTRLLVL.

This clone was observed a handful of times. This chain joins TRBV30 and TRBJ2-3, with 9 bases lining up with TRBD1. Germline CDR1 and CDR2: GTSNPN and SVGIG (reference sequence). V shed 0 bases, J shed 4 bases, and the junction held 2 bases outside the gene matches. This CDR3 has 14 amino acids. The CDR3 here is CAWSVGTGSDTQYF. The DNA of the CDR3 is TGTGCCTGGAGTGTAGGGACAGGGTCAGATACGCAGTATTTT.

This chain links TRBV27 with TRBJ1-5; tentatively, D is TRBD1 (6 bases). V lost 2 bases to trimming and J lost 11 bases, with 16 bases between them. The V gene's germline CDR1 is MNHEY and CDR2 SMNVEV (reference sequence). The CDR3 is 14 residues long. CDR3 bases: TGTGCCAGCAGTTTAAGGGCAGGGGTTGGGGCCCAGCATTTT. It specifies CASSLRAGVGAQHF.

This clone is a singleton in its sample. The rearrangement uses TRBV11-3 and TRBJ2-5; maybe TRBD2 (5 bases). The V gene's germline CDR1 is SGHNT and CDR2 YENEEA. Between the trimmed V and J ends, which lost 1 base and 7 bases, there was a span of 10 bases. This CDR3 comprises 13 residues. The CDR3 nucleotides are TGTGCCAGCAGCTTAGGGGGAGTTGGGACCCAGTACTTC. This translates into CASSLGGVGTQYF.

J is TRBJ2-2 and V is TRBV19; no clear D. The V gene's germline CDR1 is LNHDA and CDR2 SQIVND (reference sequence). The V end was cut by 10 bases, the J end by 1 base, with 10 bases between. The CDR3 contains 13 residues. The CDR3 DNA reads as TGTGCCACCCATTACAGGAACACCGGGGAGCTGTTTTTT. Translating gives CATHYRNTGELFF.